A single sample gave rise to the 29 T cell receptor beta chains below, sequenced in a study of T cell changes during pregnancy in multiple sclerosis. Here immunoSEQ multiplex PCR was the method, and the copy in TCRdb shows in-frame clones only, minus some. Of tens of thousands of clones listed, roughly nine tenths are singletons. The sample consisted of peripheral blood, taken in the first trimester of pregnancy. The receptors shown here come from a female donor in good health, enrolled as a control in a pregnancy study.

This chain links TRBV15 with TRBJ2-4; 7 nucleotides line up with TRBD1. The CDR3 consists of 15 residues. From germline, CDR1 is LNHNV and CDR2 YYDKDF (reference sequence). V dropped 1 base and J dropped 3; count of bases not matched to a gene: 3. CDR3 in DNA: TGTGCCACCAGCAGAGGGCAGGGGGACAAAAACATTCAGTACTTC. As protein: CATSRGQGDKNIQYF. The whole variable domain, filled in from reference TRBV15 and TRBJ2-4, reads DAMVIQNPRYQVTQFGKPVTLSCSQTLNHNVMYWYQQKSSQAPKLLFHYYDKDFNNEADTPDNFQSRRPNTSFCFLDIRSPGLGDTAMYLCATSRGQGDKNIQYFGAGTRLSVL.

In DNA form, the CDR3 reads TGTGCCAGCAGTGTCTTAGCGGGGCTCGGAGAGACCCAGTACTTC. Encoded protein: CASSVLAGLGETQYF. The V call is TRBV2, the J call TRBJ2-5; TRBD2 agrees at 8 bases. V was clipped by 4 bases and J by 4 bases; unmatched bases: 8. There are 15 residues in the CDR3. Germline loops: CDR1 SNHLY, CDR2 FYNNEI.

The chain recombines TRBV9 with TRBJ1-1, with a weak D call TRBD1 (5 bases). The CDR3 length is 14 residues. The V and J ends lost 2 bases and 4 bases respectively, with 12 bases between them. Germline values: CDR1 SGDLS, CDR2 YYNGEE. CDR3 protein: CASSVAGHPTEAFF. The CDR3 nucleotides read TGTGCCAGCAGCGTGGCAGGGCACCCCACTGAAGCTTTCTTT.

This chain connects TRBV7-3 to TRBJ2-2; 10 nucleotides agree with TRBD2. This CDR3 is built from 17 residues. The J segment lost 1 base and the V segment lost 2 bases, leaving 4 bases of the junction unmatched. Germline CDR1 reads SGHTA; CDR2 reads FQGTGA. The CDR3 coding sequence is TGTGCCAGCAGCTTAGCAGCGGGGGGGATGAACACCGGGGAGCTGTTTTTT. Residues: CASSLAAGGMNTGELFF.

The V call is TRBV19, the J call TRBJ2-5; D gene uncertain. The length of the CDR3 is 15 residues. V was pared by 4 bases and J by 4 bases, with 16 bases between. Per germline, CDR1 LNHDA and CDR2 SQIVND (reference sequence). CDR3 coding DNA: TGTGCCAGTAGTACTCAGCTCTGGAGCCCAGAGACCCAGTACTTC. This gives the protein CASSTQLWSPETQYF.

Here the CDR3 reads CAGTGSTNEKLFF. Here the CDR3 DNA reads TGTGCCGGGACAGGATCAACTAATGAAAAACTGTTTTTT. This chain joins TRBV2 and TRBJ1-4; 8 bases match TRBD1. CDR1 and CDR2 from the germline V gene are SNHLY and FYNNEI. J was trimmed by 0 bases and V by 11 bases; bases with no gene match: 2. The CDR3 loop spans 13 amino acids.

The genes are TRBV27 and TRBJ2-7, with 9 bases matching TRBD2. Unmatched junction bases numbered 2, after V lost 2 bases and J lost 3 bases. Germline CDR1 reads MNHEY; CDR2 reads SMNVEV (reference sequence). This CDR3 comprises 14 residues. The CDR3 protein is CASSLLAGNYEQYF. CDR3 nucleotides: TGTGCCAGCAGTTTACTAGCGGGGAACTACGAGCAGTACTTC.

This clone is a singleton in its sample. The rearrangement uses TRBV2 and TRBJ2-1; weak D call: TRBD1 (6 bases). Germline CDR1 reads SNHLY; CDR2 reads FYNNEI. The V end was cut by 8 bases, the J end by 6 bases, with 14 bases between. CDR3 length equals 13 residues. The CDR3 bases are TGTGCCAGCCAAGGAACAGGGCGCAATGAGCAGTTCTTC. Its protein is CASQGTGRNEQFF. Together with reference TRBV2 and TRBJ2-1, the CDR3 gives the full variable domain: EPEVTQTPSHQVTQMGQEVILRCVPISNHLYFYWYRQILGQKVEFLVSFYNNEISEKSEIFDDQFSVERPDGSNFTLKIRSTKLEDSAMYFCASQGTGRNEQFFGPGTRLTVL.

This rearrangement joins TRBV18 to TRBJ1-2, with TRBD1 matching 9 bases. V lost 3 bases to trimming and J lost 7 bases; unmatched junction nucleotides: 9. The length of the CDR3 is 15 residues. CDR1 is KGHSH and CDR2 is LQKENI in the germline V gene. CDR3: CASSPPGTGTSGYTF. CDR3 nucleotides: TGTGCCAGCTCACCGCCCGGGACAGGGACCTCTGGCTACACCTTC. Full variable domain (rest looked up from reference TRBV18 and TRBJ1-2): NAGVMQNPRHLVRRRGQEARLRCSPMKGHSHVYWYRQLPEEGLKFMVYLQKENIIDESGMPKERFSAEFPKEGPSILRIQQVVRGDSAAYFCASSPPGTGTSGYTFGSGTRLTVV.

This chain uses TRBV11-3 with TRBJ2-7, with 7 bases fitting TRBD1. CDR3 length: 15 amino acids. After removal of 5 bases from V and 1 base from J, the junction contained 8 bases not matched to a gene. Germline lookup yields CDR1 SGHNT and CDR2 YENEEA. CDR3 residues: CASSPRDSVSYEQYF. DNA of the CDR3: TGTGCCAGCAGCCCCCGGGACAGCGTTTCCTACGAGCAGTACTTC.

The chain links TRBV7-9 to TRBJ2-1; 10 bases are a match to TRBD2. The V gene end was trimmed by 4 bases and the J gene end by 4 bases; junction bases not matched to a gene: 13. There are 18 residues in the CDR3. Germline V gene data show CDR1 as SEHNR and CDR2 as FQNEAQ (reference sequence). The CDR3 is CASSSGGSGRTQYNEQFF. The CDR3 DNA sequence: TGTGCCAGCAGCTCGGGGGGTAGCGGGAGGACGCAGTACAATGAGCAGTTCTTC. The full variable domain, its missing parts supplied by reference TRBV7-9 and TRBJ2-1, is DTGVSQNPRHKITKRGQNVTFRCDPISEHNRLYWYRQTLGQGPEFLTYFQNEAQLEKSRLLSDRFSAERPKGSFSTLEIQRTEQGDSAMYLCASSSGGSGRTQYNEQFFGPGTRLTVL.

The chain uses TRBV5-6 and TRBJ2-7; 7 bases line up with TRBD1. J lost 3 bases, V lost 4 bases, and 16 bases had no gene match. This CDR3 contains 17 residues. Germline CDR1 SGHDT, CDR2 YYEEEE. The CDR3 sequence is CASSVEKTGTIGYEQYF. The CDR3 DNA sequence: TGTGCCAGCAGCGTGGAAAAGACAGGGACGATCGGCTACGAGCAGTACTTC.

The rearrangement joins TRBV11-3 to TRBJ2-2; maybe TRBD1 (6 bases). CDR1 is SGHNT and CDR2 is YENEEA in the germline V gene. V gave up 0 bases and J gave up 1 base, with 12 bases separating them. This CDR3 comprises 17 residues. The CDR3 DNA sequence: TGTGCCAGCAGCTTAGACCCAGAGACAGGGAACACCGGGGAGCTGTTTTTT. This translates into CASSLDPETGNTGELFF.

V is TRBV18 and J is TRBJ1-5; 9 bases align to TRBD1. This CDR3 spans 14 amino acids. V dropped 3 bases and J dropped 6; count of bases not matched to a gene: 3. The germline V gene has CDR1 KGHSH and CDR2 LQKENI. This chain's CDR3 is CASSPGQGIQPQHF. Written as DNA, the CDR3 is TGTGCCAGCTCACCCGGACAGGGGATTCAGCCCCAGCATTTT.

The V and J genes are TRBV9 and TRBJ2-7, with D possibly being TRBD1 (6 bases). CDR3 length: 14 residues. Between the trimmed V and J ends, which lost 3 bases and 0 bases, there was a span of 10 bases. Per the germline V gene, CDR1 is SGDLS and CDR2 is YYNGEE. The CDR3 sequence: CASSGQVSSYEQYF. The CDR3 DNA reads TGTGCCAGCAGCGGACAGGTGAGCTCCTACGAGCAGTACTTC.

This clone showed up just once. The gene calls are TRBV13 and TRBJ1-2; weak D call: TRBD1 (6 bases). The CDR3 sequence is 16 residues long. The V end lost 5 bases, the J end lost 0 bases, and 16 bases lay between the germline ends. CDR1 and CDR2 from the germline V gene are PRHDT and FYEKMQ (reference sequence). In DNA, the CDR3 is TGTGCCAGCAGCCCACCTTCGACAGGATCTAACTATGGCTACACCTTC. It yields the protein CASSPPSTGSNYGYTF.

The rearrangement joins TRBV10-3 to TRBJ2-3, with D possibly matching TRBD1 (5 bases). Between the trimmed V and J ends, which lost 10 bases and 3 bases, there was a span of 20 bases. The CDR3 totals 15 residues. Germline values: CDR1 ENHRY, CDR2 SYGVKD. CDR3 sequence (DNA): TGTGCCACCTCGTCCCAACAGGATGAAACAGATACGCAGTATTTT. Translating gives CATSSQQDETDTQYF.

The DNA of the CDR3 is TGTGCCAGCAGCTTTTTTGCAGGTCAGGGGGAAAATTCACCCCTCCACTTT. Its translation: CASSFFAGQGENSPLHF. The chain couples TRBV5-4 to TRBJ1-6; TRBD1 matches 7 bases. Germline lookup yields CDR1 SGHNT and CDR2 YYREEE (reference sequence). The CDR3 contains 17 residues. The ends lost 2 bases at V and 7 bases at J; junction bases unmatched: 12.

The rearrangement links TRBV5-6 to TRBJ1-2; D remains unclear. V gave up 0 bases and J gave up 8 bases, with 5 bases separating them. CDR3 length equals 11 residues. Germline V gives CDR1 SGHDT, CDR2 YYEEEE. The CDR3 loop reads CASSLGLGYTF. In DNA, the CDR3 is TGTGCCAGCAGCTTGGGTTTAGGCTACACCTTC.

The genes are TRBV7-9 and TRBJ2-7; maybe TRBD2 (5 bases). Trimming stripped 2 bases from V and 4 bases from J, with 9 bases between. CDR3 size: 13 residues. Germline values: CDR1 SEHNR, CDR2 FQNEAQ (reference sequence). CDR3 residues: CASSLPGLYEQYF. In DNA form, the CDR3 reads TGTGCCAGCAGCTTACCCGGACTGTACGAGCAGTACTTC.

A few counts support this clone. The chain carries TRBV7-9 and TRBJ2-2; a possible D gene is TRBD2 (5 bases). The CDR3 is made up of 15 amino acids. Per the germline V gene, CDR1 is SEHNR and CDR2 is FQNEAQ (reference sequence). The V end was cut by 2 bases, the J end by 8 bases, with 15 bases between. As DNA, the CDR3 is TGTGCCAGCAGCTTACACGCGTCGAGGGTGGGGGAGCTGTTTTTT. It specifies CASSLHASRVGELFF.

The genes are TRBV5-4 and TRBJ2-5, with 7 nucleotides matching TRBD2. Losses at the gene ends were 3 bases for V and 5 bases for J; bases not matched to a gene: 7. The CDR3 has 14 amino acids. Germline CDR1 reads SGHNT; CDR2 reads YYREEE (reference sequence). The CDR3 nucleotides are TGTGCCAGCAGCTCCCCAAGGGGAGGGGAGACCCAGTACTTC. Translating gives CASSSPRGGETQYF.

The chain combines TRBV7-8 with TRBJ2-2, with 9 bases that match TRBD2. V lost 5 bases and J lost 2; bases outside the gene matches: 6. Per the germline V gene, CDR1 is SGHVS and CDR2 is FQNEAQ. CDR3 length: 16 amino acids. CDR3 nucleotide sequence: TGTGCCAGCAGCCGTTTAGCGGGGGTCAACACCGGGGAGCTGTTTTTT. Translating it yields CASSRLAGVNTGELFF.

This chain connects TRBV6-5 to TRBJ2-7, with 10 bases fitting TRBD1. V shed 5 bases and J 4 bases; nucleotides not matched to a gene: 5. The CDR3 spans 14 residues. Germline CDR1 is MNHEY and CDR2 is SVGAGI. CDR3 sequence (DNA): TGTGCCAGCAGTGTTCCGGGACAGGGGTACGAGCAGTACTTC. Translation gives CASSVPGQGYEQYF.

V is TRBV10-2 and J is TRBJ2-7, with 8 nucleotides matching TRBD1. This CDR3 region has 14 residues. Trimming cost V 5 bases and J 4 bases; bases outside gene matches: 7. Looked up from germline, CDR1 is WSHSY and CDR2 is SAAADI. The CDR3 nucleotides are TGCGCCAGCAGTTCGGGACAGGACCCTTACGAGCAGTACTTC. It encodes CASSSGQDPYEQYF.

This clone was picked up one time. V usage is TRBV9 and J usage is TRBJ1-3; D is uncertain. CDR1 SGDLS and CDR2 YYNGEE come from the germline V gene. V lost 4 bases and J lost 4, with 18 bases in between. This CDR3 comprises 16 residues. Written as DNA, the CDR3 is TGTGCCAGCAGCCCGCCCGGGGTTTTCTCAGGAAACACCATATATTTT. It codes for CASSPPGVFSGNTIYF.

V and J are TRBV6-6 and TRBJ2-7, with D maybe TRBD1 (6 bases). V shed 0 bases and J shed 1 base, with 7 bases lying between them. CDR1 and CDR2 from the germline V gene are MNHNY and SVGAGI (reference sequence). This CDR3 has 14 amino acids. The chain's CDR3 is CASSYSDSSYEQYF. The CDR3 bases are TGTGCCAGCAGTTACTCGGACAGTTCCTACGAGCAGTACTTC.

The gene calls are TRBV5-8 and TRBJ1-2; 11 nucleotides line up with TRBD1. The CDR3 is 15 residues long. CDR1 and CDR2 (germline): SGHTS, YDEGEE. After removal of 3 bases from V and 2 bases from J, the junction contained 3 bases not matched to a gene. CDR3 nucleotide sequence: TGTGCCAGCAGCTGGAGGGACAGGGGGAACTATGGCTACACCTTC. It translates to CASSWRDRGNYGYTF.

The V call is TRBV9, the J call TRBJ2-5, with 8 bases identical to TRBD1. The DNA end lines up better with TRBJ2-7; the J call may be wrong. Germline CDR1 reads SGDLS; CDR2 reads YYNGEE. The CDR3 is 15 residues long. The chain's CDR3 is CASSVGQGASYEQYF. In DNA form, the CDR3 reads TGTGCCAGCAGCGTAGGGCAGGGGGCTTCCTACGAGCAGTACTTC.